The rows below give T cell receptor beta chains drawn from one sample of a study of tumor-infiltrating lymphocytes in primary liver carcinoma. TCRdb fed the multiplex PCR reads into MiXCR, producing one record per CDR3 protein. The table lists fewer than 200,000 distinct CDR3 sequences, 85% of them singletons. The sample consisted of tumor tissue from primary liver carcinoma. The origin of the receptors is a man between 40 and 49 years old with primary liver carcinoma and hepatitis B virus infection. CDR3s include the opening cysteine and the closing phenylalanine or tryptophan. D genes are given only for firm matches. A row's size may be missing; if present it is once, few, many or a size class.

j_gene,v_gene,d_gene,abundance,CDR3aa,CDR3nt
TRBJ1-4,TRBV30,TRBD1,many,CAWSAMDRVEEKLFF,TGTGCCTGGAGTGCAATGGACAGGGTAGAGGAAAAACTGTTTTTT
TRBJ1-2,TRBV29-1,-,-,CSIDHYGYTF,TGCAGCATTGACCACTATGGCTATACCTTC
TRBJ1-6,TRBV6-6,TRBD1,-,CANTHTGGSSPLHF,TGTGCCAACACCCACACAGGGGGAAGCTCACCCCTCCACTTT
TRBJ2-1,TRBV29-1,-,-,CSVEEGCRDEQFF,TGCAGCGTTGAAGAGGGGTGTCGAGATGAGCAGTTCTTC
TRBJ2-2,TRBV11-2,-,once,CASIITASWTMRTGELFF,TGTGCCAGCATCATCACCGCTTCATGGACGATGAGGACCGGGGAGCTGTTTTTT
TRBJ1-1,TRBV2,-,once,CASSTQSVETEAFF,TGTGCCAGCAGTACACAGAGTGTCGAGACTGAAGCTTTCTTT
TRBJ2-6,TRBV11-1,-,medium-sized,CASSLGRAGANVLTF,TGTGCCAGCAGCTTGGGCCGAGCTGGGGCCAACGTCCTGACTTTC
TRBJ2-1,TRBV11-2,TRBD2,many,CASSQGLGSYNEQFF,TGTGCCAGCAGCCAGGGACTAGGCTCCTACAATGAGCAGTTCTTC
TRBJ2-7,TRBV5-1,-,-,CASSLDASSYEQYF,TGCGCCAGCAGCTTGGATGCTTCCAGCTACGAGCAGTACTTC
TRBJ2-7,TRBV5-4,-,-,CANSLTGRGINEQYF,TGTGCCAACAGCCTAACCGGGAGAGGGATCAACGAGCAGTACTTC
TRBJ2-1,TRBV12-3/TRBV12-4,TRBD1,-,CATRQGWAGDSHEQFF,TGTGCCACCAGACAGGGGTGGGCAGGAGATTCTCATGAGCAGTTCTTC
TRBJ1-5,TRBV24-1,-,-,CATARPGTNRPQHF,TGTGCCACCGCGCGGCCGGGAACAAATCGGCCCCAGCATTTT
TRBJ2-3,TRBV29-1,TRBD1,-,CSVSGTGVPDTQYF,TGCAGCGTTTCCGGGACAGGGGTACCAGATACGCAGTATTTT
TRBJ2-2,TRBV5-8,-,many,CASSYSLNTGELFF,TGTGCCAGCAGCTATTCCTTGAACACCGGGGAGCTGTTTTTT
TRBJ1-5,TRBV6-1,-,-,CARSASIGSNQHQHF,TGTGCCAGGAGTGCCTCTATAGGGAGCAATCAGCACCAGCATTTT
TRBJ1-1,TRBV11-2,-,-,CASSLLWPNTEALF,TGTGCCAGCAGCCTCCTCTGGCCGAACACTGAAGCTTTGTTT
TRBJ2-1,TRBV4-2,-,many,CASSQDYSQGLSYNEQFF,TGTGCCAGCAGCCAAGATTACTCCCAGGGGTTATCCTACAATGAGCAGTTCTTC
TRBJ2-1,TRBV4-2,-,-,CASSHVCYSGKEQFF,TGTGCCAGCAGCCATGTTTGTTATTCCGGCAAAGAACAGTTCTTC
TRBJ2-3,TRBV11-1,-,once,CANSFIGTDTQYF,TGTGCCAACAGTTTTATTGGTACAGATACACAGTATTTT
TRBJ1-5,TRBV12-3/TRBV12-4,TRBD1,once,CTSSTGDRLSYQPQHF,TGTACCAGCAGTACCGGGGACAGGCTTAGCTATCAGCCCCAGCATTTT
TRBJ2-5,TRBV11-3,TRBD2,-,CASSTGTSGSDETHYF,TGTGCCAGCAGCACAGGGACTAGCGGGAGCGATGAGACCCATTACTTC
TRBJ2-2,TRBV7-2,-,-,CVSSLLGQAETGELFF,TGTGTCAGCAGCTTACTGGGACAAGCGGAAACCGGGGAACTGTTTTTT
TRBJ2-7,TRBV6-6,-,-,CASSSSSNQGPRDEQCF,TGTGCCAGTAGTTCCTCGTCGAACCAGGGGCCTAGGGACGAGCAGTGCTTC
TRBJ2-1,TRBV14,TRBD1,-,CASSQEGQGAGFSEQFF,TGTGCCAGCAGCCAAGAGGGTCAGGGGGCAGGGTTCAGTGAGCAGTTCTTC
TRBJ2-3,TRBV12-3/TRBV12-4,-,-,CASSLHSGRGRAQYF,TGTGCCAGCAGTTTACATTCCGGCAGAGGGCGCGCGCAGTATTTT
TRBJ2-7,TRBV6-2/TRBV6-3,TRBD2,once,CASSYYGRTSGTYEQYF,TGTGCCAGCAGTTACTATGGGAGGACTAGCGGGACCTACGAGCAGTACTTC
TRBJ2-2,TRBV29-1,-,few,CSVSVPGNIGELFF,TGCAGCGTTTCCGTGCCGGGGAACATCGGGGAGCTGTTTTTT
TRBJ1-1,TRBV12-3/TRBV12-4,-,-,CASGFSWAAEAFF,TGTGCCAGCGGTTTTTCATGGGCCGCTGAGGCTTTCTTT
TRBJ2-3,TRBV6-5,TRBD2,-,CASNPGLARTDTQYF,TGTGCCAGCAATCCAGGACTAGCGCGAACAGATACGCAGTACTTT
TRBJ2-2,TRBV28,-,-,CVSDKRAAGELFF,TGTGTCAGCGACAAGCGGGCAGCCGGGGAGCTGTTTTTT
TRBJ2-5,TRBV29-1,-,-,CSVEADKVRVETQYF,TGCAGCGTTGAAGCGGACAAGGTGCGAGTAGAGACCCAGTACTTC
TRBJ1-1,TRBV28,TRBD1,-,CVSSTPGQGYIEAFF,TGTGTCAGCAGTACGCCGGGACAGGGGTATATTGAAGCTTTCTTT
TRBJ2-2,TRBV11-2,-,-,CASRKRDWTANTGKLIF,TGTGCCAGCAGAAAAAGGGACTGGACGGCGAACACCGGGAAGCTGATTTTT
TRBJ2-1,TRBV11-3,TRBD2,-,CAGSMISGRPYNEQFF,TGTGCCGGCAGCATGATTAGCGGGAGACCCTACAATGAGCAGTTCTTT
TRBJ2-3,TRBV29-1,-,-,CNVAGSATQYF,TGCAACGTTGCCGGGTCCGCAACGCAGTATTTT
TRBJ2-6,TRBV11-2,TRBD1,-,CASSMGGDRGISLSGANALTF,TGTGCCAGTAGCATGGGGGGAGACAGGGGCATTTCCCTATCTGGGGCCAACGCCCTGACTTTC
TRBJ2-7,TRBV28,-,-,CASSPPAEQYF,TGTGCCAGCAGTCCCCCGGCCGAGCAGTACTTC
TRBJ1-2,TRBV4-1,-,once,CASSHVGGNDYGYIF,TGCGCCAGCAGCCATGTGGGGGGCAATGACTATGGCTACATCTTC
TRBJ1-1,TRBV29-1,TRBD1,once,CNAPGQLLAEAFF,TGCAACGCTCCGGGACAGCTGCTGGCTGAAGCTTTCTTT
TRBJ1-4,TRBV5-5,-,-,CASSFQGSRCEKLFF,TGTGCCAGCAGCTTTCAGGGCTCGCGGTGTGAAAAGCTGTTTTTT